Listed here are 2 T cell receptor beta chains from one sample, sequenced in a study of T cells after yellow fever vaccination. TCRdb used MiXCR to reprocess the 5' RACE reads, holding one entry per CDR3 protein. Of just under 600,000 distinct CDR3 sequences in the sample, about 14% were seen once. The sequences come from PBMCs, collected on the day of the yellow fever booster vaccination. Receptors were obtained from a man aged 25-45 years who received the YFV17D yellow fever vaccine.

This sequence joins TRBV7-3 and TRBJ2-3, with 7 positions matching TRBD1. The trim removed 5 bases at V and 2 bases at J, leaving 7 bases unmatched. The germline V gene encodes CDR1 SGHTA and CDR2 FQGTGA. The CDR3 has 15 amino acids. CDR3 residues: CASSGEGQYTDTQYF. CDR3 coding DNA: TGTGCCAGCAGCGGAGAGGGACAGTACACAGATACGCAGTATTTT.

CDR3 DNA sequence: TGTGCCACCAGCTGGGGAAGCAATCAGCCCCAGCATTTT. Amino acid sequence: CATSWGSNQPQHF. The J gene is TRBJ1-5, the V gene TRBV15; D unclear. The CDR3 covers 13 residues. Germline assignment: CDR1 LNHNV and CDR2 YYDKDF (reference sequence). V lost 5 bases to trimming and J lost 1 base, with 6 bases between them. Complete variable domain (other parts from reference TRBV15 and TRBJ1-5): DAMVIQNPRYQVTQFGKPVTLSCSQTLNHNVMYWYQQKSSQAPKLLFHYYDKDFNNEADTPDNFQSRRPNTSFCFLDIRSPGLGDTAMYLCATSWGSNQPQHFGDGTRLSIL.